A selection of T cell receptor beta chains follows, all from one sample in a study of post-analysis software for immune sequencing data. TCRdb itself ran the PCR reads through MiXCR, one entry per CDR3 protein. Of fewer than 850,000 distinct CDR3 sequences in the sample, roughly 27% were seen once. What was sequenced was blood. These receptor sequences come from a girl aged 10-17 years with multiple sclerosis. CDR3s include the opening cysteine and the closing phenylalanine or tryptophan. Fields, in order: D gene, V gene, J gene, clone size, CDR3 length, CDR3 DNA, CDR3 protein. The D gene is left open where the match is weak. Clone size is stated in some rows and not others, as once, few, many or a class when expanded.

D gene: TRBD2
V gene: TRBV6-6
J gene: TRBJ2-1
clone size: NA
CDR3 length: 15
CDR3 DNA: TGTGCCAGCAGTTCACTAGCGGGGGCCGGGGGTGAGCAGTTCTTC
CDR3 protein: CASSSLAGAGGEQFF

D gene: NA
V gene: TRBV4-3
J gene: TRBJ1-2
clone size: NA
CDR3 length: 14
CDR3 DNA: TGCGCCAGCAGCCAAGGGGCGCCCAACTATGGCTACACCTTC
CDR3 protein: CASSQGAPNYGYTF

D gene: TRBD2
V gene: TRBV7-2
J gene: TRBJ2-3
clone size: few
CDR3 length: 18
CDR3 DNA: TGTGCCAGCAGCCCAGACGGGACTAGCGGGTACCCCACAGATACGCAGTATTTT
CDR3 protein: CASSPDGTSGYPTDTQYF

D gene: NA
V gene: TRBV29-1
J gene: TRBJ2-2
clone size: NA
CDR3 length: 11
CDR3 DNA: TGCAGCGGGTGGACAGCCGGGGAGCTGTTTTTT
CDR3 protein: CSGWTAGELFF

D gene: NA
V gene: TRBV6-6
J gene: TRBJ1-2
clone size: NA
CDR3 length: 16
CDR3 DNA: TGTGCCAGCCGACCGTATGGGGGACCCGGCGGCTATGGCTACACCTTC
CDR3 protein: CASRPYGGPGGYGYTF

D gene: TRBD1
V gene: TRBV6-6
J gene: TRBJ2-3
clone size: NA
CDR3 length: 14
CDR3 DNA: TGTGCCAGCAGTGACAGGGTCGTCACAGATACGCAGTATTTT
CDR3 protein: CASSDRVVTDTQYF

D gene: NA
V gene: TRBV7-9
J gene: TRBJ1-2
clone size: few
CDR3 length: 13
CDR3 DNA: TGTGCCAGCAGCTCCCCGGACACCTATGGCTACACCTTC
CDR3 protein: CASSSPDTYGYTF

D gene: TRBD1
V gene: TRBV20-1
J gene: TRBJ2-4
clone size: NA
CDR3 length: 15
CDR3 DNA: TGCAGTGCTAGAGGAGAACAGGGGTCCAAAAACATTCAGTACTTC
CDR3 protein: CSARGEQGSKNIQYF

D gene: NA
V gene: TRBV4-1
J gene: TRBJ1-6
clone size: few
CDR3 length: 16
CDR3 DNA: TGCGCCAGCAGCCAAGACCTGGCAATTTATAATTCACCCCTCCACTTT
CDR3 protein: CASSQDLAIYNSPLHF

D gene: NA
V gene: TRBV3-1
J gene: TRBJ2-7
clone size: few
CDR3 length: 15
CDR3 DNA: TGTGCCAGCAGCCAAGATGAAGTGTCGCTCTACGAGCAGTACTTC
CDR3 protein: CASSQDEVSLYEQYF

D gene: TRBD1
V gene: TRBV10-3
J gene: TRBJ2-1
clone size: NA
CDR3 length: 15
CDR3 DNA: TGTGCCATCAGTGCCGACAGGGGGGGTTTGGGTGAGCAGTTCTTC
CDR3 protein: CAISADRGGLGEQFF

D gene: NA
V gene: TRBV5-1
J gene: TRBJ2-1
clone size: few
CDR3 length: 13
CDR3 DNA: TGCGCCAGCACGGGGGTTTCGGGCAATGAGCAGTTCTTC
CDR3 protein: CASTGVSGNEQFF

D gene: NA
V gene: TRBV6-5
J gene: TRBJ2-3
clone size: NA
CDR3 length: 18
CDR3 DNA: TGTGCCAGCAGTTACTCGATATCGACTAGTTATTCGGCAGATACGCAGTATTTT
CDR3 protein: CASSYSISTSYSADTQYF

D gene: NA
V gene: TRBV12-3/TRBV12-4
J gene: TRBJ2-1
clone size: few
CDR3 length: 13
CDR3 DNA: TGTGCCAGCAGCCGGACCAAGGCGGGTGAGCAGTTCTTC
CDR3 protein: CASSRTKAGEQFF

D gene: NA
V gene: TRBV24-1
J gene: TRBJ2-3
clone size: NA
CDR3 length: 16
CDR3 DNA: TGTGCCACCAGTGATACCTTCGAGGGAGGAAAAGATACGCAGTATTTT
CDR3 protein: CATSDTFEGGKDTQYF

D gene: NA
V gene: TRBV6-2/TRBV6-3
J gene: TRBJ1-6
clone size: few
CDR3 length: 15
CDR3 DNA: TGTGCCAGCACCCAGCTCCGGGCAACTAATTCACCCCTCCACTTT
CDR3 protein: CASTQLRATNSPLHF

D gene: NA
V gene: TRBV12-3/TRBV12-4
J gene: TRBJ1-5
clone size: NA
CDR3 length: 14
CDR3 DNA: TGTGCCAGCAGTTTCCCAGATAAAGGTCAGCCCCAGCATTTT
CDR3 protein: CASSFPDKGQPQHF

D gene: TRBD2
V gene: TRBV12-3/TRBV12-4
J gene: TRBJ2-7
clone size: NA
CDR3 length: 13
CDR3 DNA: TGTGCCAGCACCGCAGGACTAGACGGCGAGCAGTACTTC
CDR3 protein: CASTAGLDGEQYF

D gene: NA
V gene: TRBV4-1
J gene: TRBJ2-1
clone size: NA
CDR3 length: 19
CDR3 DNA: TGCGCCAGCAGTGACCCCCCCGGGGGGCGGGCGAGCTCCTACAATGAGCAGTTCTTC
CDR3 protein: CASSDPPGGRASSYNEQFF

D gene: NA
V gene: TRBV2
J gene: TRBJ2-3
clone size: NA
CDR3 length: 15
CDR3 DNA: TGTGCCAGCAGTGTGCGCCAGGGACGGGTAGATACGCAGTATTTT
CDR3 protein: CASSVRQGRVDTQYF

D gene: TRBD1
V gene: TRBV7-9
J gene: TRBJ1-2
clone size: NA
CDR3 length: 16
CDR3 DNA: TGTGCCAGCAGCTTCTCCAACAGGGGGCCCAACTATGGCTACACCTTC
CDR3 protein: CASSFSNRGPNYGYTF

D gene: NA
V gene: TRBV27
J gene: TRBJ2-1
clone size: NA
CDR3 length: 14
CDR3 DNA: TGTGCCAGCAGTTTCAGGGGTCAGGGTAATGAGCAGTTCTTC
CDR3 protein: CASSFRGQGNEQFF

D gene: TRBD1
V gene: TRBV6-6
J gene: TRBJ2-2
clone size: NA
CDR3 length: 13
CDR3 DNA: TGTGCCATAAGACAGGGGGACACCGGGGAGCTGTTTTTT
CDR3 protein: CAIRQGDTGELFF

D gene: NA
V gene: TRBV14
J gene: TRBJ1-4
clone size: NA
CDR3 length: 15
CDR3 DNA: TGTGCCAGCAGCCCCCCAGAAGATGGAGTTGAAAAACTGTTTTTT
CDR3 protein: CASSPPEDGVEKLFF

D gene: NA
V gene: TRBV28
J gene: TRBJ2-7
clone size: few
CDR3 length: 14
CDR3 DNA: TGTGCCAGCAGTCCCCGCCGGGACTTTTACGAGCAGTACTTC
CDR3 protein: CASSPRRDFYEQYF

D gene: TRBD1
V gene: TRBV29-1
J gene: TRBJ1-2
clone size: NA
CDR3 length: 13
CDR3 DNA: TGCAGCGTTGCGACAGGGAGCCCGATCGGCTACACCTTC
CDR3 protein: CSVATGSPIGYTF

D gene: NA
V gene: TRBV5-7
J gene: TRBJ2-1
clone size: NA
CDR3 length: 13
CDR3 DNA: TGTGCCAGCAGCTCAGACAGTCCCAATGAGCAGTTCTTC
CDR3 protein: CASSSDSPNEQFF

D gene: NA
V gene: TRBV29-1
J gene: TRBJ2-6
clone size: many
CDR3 length: 14
CDR3 DNA: TGCAGCGTTGATGGGGGTGGCGGGGCCAACGTCCTGACTTTC
CDR3 protein: CSVDGGGGANVLTF

D gene: NA
V gene: TRBV27
J gene: TRBJ2-5
clone size: NA
CDR3 length: 15
CDR3 DNA: TGTGCCAGCACCTCTCGCATGGGGAGGGGGGAGACCCAGTACTTC
CDR3 protein: CASTSRMGRGETQYF

D gene: NA
V gene: TRBV29-1
J gene: TRBJ2-1
clone size: NA
CDR3 length: 14
CDR3 DNA: TGCAGCGTGAGGTCCGAGCCCGTAAGGGGTGAGCAGTTCTTC
CDR3 protein: CSVRSEPVRGEQFF

D gene: TRBD2
V gene: TRBV20-1
J gene: TRBJ2-7
clone size: few
CDR3 length: 16
CDR3 DNA: TGCAGTGCTCCTACGCCTGGACTAGCGGGAGTTGGGGAGCAGTACTTC
CDR3 protein: CSAPTPGLAGVGEQYF

D gene: NA
V gene: TRBV28
J gene: TRBJ1-4
clone size: few
CDR3 length: 13
CDR3 DNA: TGTGCCAGCAGACACAGGGTACGGGAAAAACTGTTTTTT
CDR3 protein: CASRHRVREKLFF

D gene: NA
V gene: TRBV6-2/TRBV6-3
J gene: TRBJ2-4
clone size: NA
CDR3 length: 17
CDR3 DNA: TGTGCCAGCAGTTTCCCCCCGGGACACGTAGCCAAAAACATTCAGTACTTC
CDR3 protein: CASSFPPGHVAKNIQYF

D gene: TRBD2
V gene: TRBV20-1
J gene: TRBJ2-3
clone size: few
CDR3 length: 15
CDR3 DNA: TGCAGTGCTAGAGGTACCGAGCGGGGGCCGGATACGCAGTATTTT
CDR3 protein: CSARGTERGPDTQYF

D gene: NA
V gene: TRBV7-9
J gene: TRBJ2-1
clone size: few
CDR3 length: 17
CDR3 DNA: TGTGCCAGCAGCTTAGTAGTGTTGGGACTCTCCTACAATGAGCAGTTCTTC
CDR3 protein: CASSLVVLGLSYNEQFF

D gene: NA
V gene: TRBV20-1
J gene: TRBJ2-7
clone size: NA
CDR3 length: 13
CDR3 DNA: TGCAGTGCAAGGGCAGGGGTTACCTACGAGCAGTACTTC
CDR3 protein: CSARAGVTYEQYF

D gene: NA
V gene: TRBV20-1
J gene: TRBJ1-5
clone size: few
CDR3 length: 16
CDR3 DNA: TGCAGTGCTAGCGTCCGGGACCACCTAAGGGATCAGCCCCAGCATTTT
CDR3 protein: CSASVRDHLRDQPQHF

D gene: TRBD2
V gene: TRBV20-1
J gene: TRBJ2-4
clone size: NA
CDR3 length: 14
CDR3 DNA: TGCAGTGCTAGAGATCTCATGCTAGCGGGGGAGGCGTACTTC
CDR3 protein: CSARDLMLAGEAYF

D gene: TRBD1
V gene: TRBV9
J gene: TRBJ1-6
clone size: few
CDR3 length: 15
CDR3 DNA: TGTGCCAGCAGCGTGGCCAGGGGGAGGAATTCACCCCTCCACTTT
CDR3 protein: CASSVARGRNSPLHF

D gene: NA
V gene: TRBV20-1
J gene: TRBJ1-5
clone size: few
CDR3 length: 12
CDR3 DNA: TGCAGTGTCTCGGACGGCAATCAGCCCCAGCATTTT
CDR3 protein: CSVSDGNQPQHF

D gene: TRBD1
V gene: TRBV6-6
J gene: TRBJ1-5
clone size: NA
CDR3 length: 15
CDR3 DNA: TGTGCCAGCAGACGTACAGGGGGCGGGGGTCAGCCCCAGCATTTT
CDR3 protein: CASRRTGGGGQPQHF

D gene: NA
V gene: TRBV4-1
J gene: TRBJ2-7
clone size: NA
CDR3 length: 15
CDR3 DNA: TGCGCCAGCAGCCTGTTGGGGGGCCCCTTGGACGAGCAGTACTTC
CDR3 protein: CASSLLGGPLDEQYF

D gene: TRBD1
V gene: TRBV10-3
J gene: TRBJ2-7
clone size: many
CDR3 length: 14
CDR3 DNA: TGTGCCATCAGTGAGTCGGGGACAGTCAACGAGCAGTACTTC
CDR3 protein: CAISESGTVNEQYF

D gene: NA
V gene: TRBV7-9
J gene: TRBJ2-7
clone size: NA
CDR3 length: 14
CDR3 DNA: TGTGCCAGCAGCTTAGACGGGACCTCCTACGAGCAGTACTTC
CDR3 protein: CASSLDGTSYEQYF

D gene: NA
V gene: TRBV29-1
J gene: TRBJ2-1
clone size: few
CDR3 length: 15
CDR3 DNA: TGCAGCGTTGGACCGACAGGTAGCTCCTACAATGAGCGGTTCTTC
CDR3 protein: CSVGPTGSSYNERFF

D gene: TRBD1
V gene: TRBV6-4
J gene: TRBJ1-1
clone size: NA
CDR3 length: 14
CDR3 DNA: TGTGCCAGCAGTCGGGGGACAGGTACCACTGAAGCTTTCTTT
CDR3 protein: CASSRGTGTTEAFF

D gene: TRBD2
V gene: TRBV7-2
J gene: TRBJ2-7
clone size: NA
CDR3 length: 15
CDR3 DNA: TGTGCCAGCAGACAACTAGCGGGAGGGGACTACGAGCAGTACTTC
CDR3 protein: CASRQLAGGDYEQYF

D gene: NA
V gene: TRBV28
J gene: TRBJ2-4
clone size: NA
CDR3 length: 17
CDR3 DNA: TGTGCCAGCAGTGGCCCGCGGGGCATGGGGTCCAAAAACATTCAGTACTTC
CDR3 protein: CASSGPRGMGSKNIQYF

D gene: NA
V gene: TRBV11-2
J gene: TRBJ2-7
clone size: once
CDR3 length: 14
CDR3 DNA: TGTGCCAGCAGCTTAAACCAGGGTTCCTACGAGCAGTACTTC
CDR3 protein: CASSLNQGSYEQYF

D gene: NA
V gene: TRBV11-2
J gene: TRBJ2-5
clone size: NA
CDR3 length: 15
CDR3 DNA: TGTGCCAGCAGCTTAGGATCACGGACCCAAGAGACCCAGTACTTC
CDR3 protein: CASSLGSRTQETQYF

D gene: NA
V gene: TRBV29-1
J gene: TRBJ2-3
clone size: few
CDR3 length: 18
CDR3 DNA: TGCAGCGCCTGGGGCAGGGGTACTCGGAGCGTTAGCACAGATACGCAGTATTTT
CDR3 protein: CSAWGRGTRSVSTDTQYF

D gene: TRBD1
V gene: TRBV29-1
J gene: TRBJ2-3
clone size: NA
CDR3 length: 16
CDR3 DNA: TGCAGCGTTGAAGGGACAGGGGACCCAAACACAGATACGCAGTATTTT
CDR3 protein: CSVEGTGDPNTDTQYF

D gene: NA
V gene: TRBV20-1
J gene: TRBJ2-5
clone size: NA
CDR3 length: 14
CDR3 DNA: TGCAGTGCTAGGACACAACTAATCCAAGAGACCCAGTACTTC
CDR3 protein: CSARTQLIQETQYF

D gene: TRBD1
V gene: TRBV9
J gene: TRBJ1-1
clone size: few
CDR3 length: 18
CDR3 DNA: TGTGCCAGCAGCGCCGCTAGTGGGACAGCACCGTTGGACCCTGAAGCTTTCTTT
CDR3 protein: CASSAASGTAPLDPEAFF

D gene: NA
V gene: TRBV4-1
J gene: TRBJ1-1
clone size: NA
CDR3 length: 12
CDR3 DNA: TGCGCCAGCAGCCAGGGAATCCACTCAGCTTTCTTT
CDR3 protein: CASSQGIHSAFF